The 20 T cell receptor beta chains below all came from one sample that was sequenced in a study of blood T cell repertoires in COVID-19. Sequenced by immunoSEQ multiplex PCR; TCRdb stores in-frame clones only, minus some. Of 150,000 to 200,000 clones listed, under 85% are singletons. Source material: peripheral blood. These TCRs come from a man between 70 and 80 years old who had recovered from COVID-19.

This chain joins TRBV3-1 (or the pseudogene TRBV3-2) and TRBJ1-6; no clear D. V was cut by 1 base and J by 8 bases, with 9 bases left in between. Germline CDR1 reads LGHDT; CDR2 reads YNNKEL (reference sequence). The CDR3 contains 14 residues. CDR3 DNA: TGTGCCAGCAGCCAAGGCGTTACCTATTCACCCCTCCACTTT. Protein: CASSQGVTYSPLHF.

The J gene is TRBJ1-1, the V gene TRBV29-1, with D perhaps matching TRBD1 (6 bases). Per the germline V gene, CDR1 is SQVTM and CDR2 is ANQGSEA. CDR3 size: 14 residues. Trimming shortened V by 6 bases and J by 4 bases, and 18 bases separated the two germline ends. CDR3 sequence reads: CSVVEQGIFTEAFF. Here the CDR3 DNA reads TGCAGCGTCGTCGAACAGGGTATCTTCACTGAAGCTTTCTTT.

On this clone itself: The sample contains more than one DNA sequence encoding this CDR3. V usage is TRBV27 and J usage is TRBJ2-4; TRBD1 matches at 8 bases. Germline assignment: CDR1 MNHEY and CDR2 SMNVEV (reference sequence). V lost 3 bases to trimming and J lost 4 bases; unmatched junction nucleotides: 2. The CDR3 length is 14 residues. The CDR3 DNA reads TGTGCCAGCAGTTTCGGACAGGGAAAAAACATTCAGTACTTC. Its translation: CASSFGQGKNIQYF.

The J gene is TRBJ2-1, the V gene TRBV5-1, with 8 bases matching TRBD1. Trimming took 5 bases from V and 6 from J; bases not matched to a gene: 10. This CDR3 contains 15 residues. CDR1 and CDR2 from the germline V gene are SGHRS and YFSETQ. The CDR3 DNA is TGCGCCAGCAGTGTAGGACAGGGCCTAGGCAATGAGCAGTTCTTC. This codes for CASSVGQGLGNEQFF.

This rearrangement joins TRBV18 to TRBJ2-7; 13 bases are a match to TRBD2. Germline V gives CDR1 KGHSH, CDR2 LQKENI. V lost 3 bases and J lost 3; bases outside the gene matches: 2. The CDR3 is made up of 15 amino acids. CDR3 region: CASSPGTSGNYEQYF. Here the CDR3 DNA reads TGTGCCAGCTCACCGGGGACTAGCGGGAACTACGAGCAGTACTTC.

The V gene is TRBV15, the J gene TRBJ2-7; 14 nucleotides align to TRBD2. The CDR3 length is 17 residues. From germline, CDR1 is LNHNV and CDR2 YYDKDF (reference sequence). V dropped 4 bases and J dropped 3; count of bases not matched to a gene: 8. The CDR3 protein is CATSKGTSGSRGYEQYF. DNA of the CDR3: TGTGCCACCAGCAAAGGGACTAGCGGGAGTAGAGGCTACGAGCAGTACTTC. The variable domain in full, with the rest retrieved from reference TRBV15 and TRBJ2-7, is DAMVIQNPRYQVTQFGKPVTLSCSQTLNHNVMYWYQQKSSQAPKLLFHYYDKDFNNEADTPDNFQSRRPNTSFCFLDIRSPGLGDTAMYLCATSKGTSGSRGYEQYFGPGTRLTVT.

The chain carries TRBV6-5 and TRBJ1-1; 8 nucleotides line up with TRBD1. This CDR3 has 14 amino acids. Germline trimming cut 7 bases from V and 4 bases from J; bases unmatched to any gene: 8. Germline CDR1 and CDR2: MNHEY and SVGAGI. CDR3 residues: CASTLQGGGTEAFF. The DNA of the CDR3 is TGTGCCAGCACCTTACAGGGGGGTGGCACTGAAGCTTTCTTT.

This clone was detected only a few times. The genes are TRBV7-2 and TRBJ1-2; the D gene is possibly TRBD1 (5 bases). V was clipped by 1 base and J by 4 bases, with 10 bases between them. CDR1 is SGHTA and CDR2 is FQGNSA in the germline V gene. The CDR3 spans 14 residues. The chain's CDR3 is CASSLEGVGYGYTF. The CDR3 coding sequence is TGTGCCAGCAGCTTAGAAGGGGTTGGCTATGGCTACACCTTC. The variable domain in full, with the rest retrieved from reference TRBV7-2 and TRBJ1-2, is GAGVSQSPSNKVTEKGKDVELRCDPISGHTALYWYRQSLGQGLEFLIYFQGNSAPDKSGLPSDRFSAERTGGSVSTLTIQRTQQEDSAVYLCASSLEGVGYGYTFGSGTRLTVV.

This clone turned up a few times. Here the CDR3 reads CATSGQGWPYEQYF. The CDR3 coding sequence is TGTGCCACCTCGGGACAGGGGTGGCCCTACGAGCAGTACTTC. The V call is TRBV24-1, the J call TRBJ2-7; 10 bases match TRBD1. There are 14 residues in the CDR3. With 9 bases clipped from V and 2 bases from J, the junction kept 6 bases outside the gene matches. Looked up from germline, CDR1 is KGHDR and CDR2 is SFDVKD.

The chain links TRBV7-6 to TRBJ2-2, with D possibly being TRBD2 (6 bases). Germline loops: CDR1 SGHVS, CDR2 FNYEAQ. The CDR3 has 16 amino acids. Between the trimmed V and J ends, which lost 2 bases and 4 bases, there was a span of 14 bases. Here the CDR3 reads CASSLLTSSPTGELFF. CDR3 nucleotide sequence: TGTGCCAGCAGCTTACTGACTAGTTCGCCCACCGGGGAGCTGTTTTTT.

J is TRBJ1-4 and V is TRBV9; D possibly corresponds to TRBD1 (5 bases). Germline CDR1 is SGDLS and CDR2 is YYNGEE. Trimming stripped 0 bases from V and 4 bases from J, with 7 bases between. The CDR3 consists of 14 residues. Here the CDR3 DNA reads TGTGCCAGCAGCGTAGGACAGTTTAATGAAAAACTGTTTTTT. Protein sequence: CASSVGQFNEKLFF.

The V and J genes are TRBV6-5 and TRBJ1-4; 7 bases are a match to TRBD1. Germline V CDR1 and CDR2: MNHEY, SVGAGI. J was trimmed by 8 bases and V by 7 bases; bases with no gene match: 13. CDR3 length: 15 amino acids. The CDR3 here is CASIATGEVVEKLFF. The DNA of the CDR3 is TGTGCCAGCATCGCAACAGGGGAAGTAGTCGAAAAACTGTTTTTT.

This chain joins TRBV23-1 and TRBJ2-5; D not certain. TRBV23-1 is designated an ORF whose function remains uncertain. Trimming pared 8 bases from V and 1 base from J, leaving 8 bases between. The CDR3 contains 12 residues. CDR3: CASWRSQETQYF. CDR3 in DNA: TGCGCCAGCTGGCGGAGCCAAGAGACCCAGTACTTC.

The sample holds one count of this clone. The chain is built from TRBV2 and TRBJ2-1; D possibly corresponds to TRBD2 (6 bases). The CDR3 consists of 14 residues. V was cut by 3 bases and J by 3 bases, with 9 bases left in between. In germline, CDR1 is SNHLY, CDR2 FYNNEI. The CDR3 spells CASSDWRDYNEQFF. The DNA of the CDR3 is TGTGCCAGCAGTGATTGGCGGGACTACAATGAGCAGTTCTTC.

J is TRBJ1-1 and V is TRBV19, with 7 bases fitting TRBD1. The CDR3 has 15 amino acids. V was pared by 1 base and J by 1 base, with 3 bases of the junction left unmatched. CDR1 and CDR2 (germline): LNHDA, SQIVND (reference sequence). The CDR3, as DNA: TGTGCCAGTAGTATAGGGACAGGAGGGAACACTGAAGCTTTCTTT. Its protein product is CASSIGTGGNTEAFF.

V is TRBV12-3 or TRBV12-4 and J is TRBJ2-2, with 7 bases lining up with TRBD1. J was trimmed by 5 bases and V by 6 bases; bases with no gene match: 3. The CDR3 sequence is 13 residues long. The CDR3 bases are TGTGCCAGCAGCCCGACAGGGACCGGGGAGCTGTTTTTT. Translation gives CASSPTGTGELFF.

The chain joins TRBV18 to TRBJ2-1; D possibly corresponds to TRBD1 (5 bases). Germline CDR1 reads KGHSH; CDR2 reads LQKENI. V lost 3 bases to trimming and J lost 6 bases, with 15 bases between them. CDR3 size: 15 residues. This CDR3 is CASSPGQSLLNEQFF. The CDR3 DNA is TGTGCCAGCTCACCGGGGCAGTCCCTCCTCAATGAGCAGTTCTTC.

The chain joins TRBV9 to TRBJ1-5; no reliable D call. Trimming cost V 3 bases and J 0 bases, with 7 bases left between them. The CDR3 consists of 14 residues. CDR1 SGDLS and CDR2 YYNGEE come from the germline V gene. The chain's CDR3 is CASSADYSNQPQHF. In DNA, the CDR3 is TGTGCCAGCAGCGCAGACTATAGCAATCAGCCCCAGCATTTT.

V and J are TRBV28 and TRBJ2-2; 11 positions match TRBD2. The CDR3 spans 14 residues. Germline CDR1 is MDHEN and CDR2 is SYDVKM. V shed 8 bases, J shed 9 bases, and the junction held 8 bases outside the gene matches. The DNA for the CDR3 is TGTGCCAGCCGCACTAGCGGGAGTTTCAGGGAGCTGTTTTTT. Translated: CASRTSGSFRELFF.

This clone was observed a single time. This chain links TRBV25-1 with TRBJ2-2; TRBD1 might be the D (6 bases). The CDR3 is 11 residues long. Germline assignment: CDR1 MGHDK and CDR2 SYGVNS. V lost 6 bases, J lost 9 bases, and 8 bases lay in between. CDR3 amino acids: CASRTGRELFF. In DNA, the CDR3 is TGTGCCAGCAGGACAGGCCGGGAGCTGTTTTTT.